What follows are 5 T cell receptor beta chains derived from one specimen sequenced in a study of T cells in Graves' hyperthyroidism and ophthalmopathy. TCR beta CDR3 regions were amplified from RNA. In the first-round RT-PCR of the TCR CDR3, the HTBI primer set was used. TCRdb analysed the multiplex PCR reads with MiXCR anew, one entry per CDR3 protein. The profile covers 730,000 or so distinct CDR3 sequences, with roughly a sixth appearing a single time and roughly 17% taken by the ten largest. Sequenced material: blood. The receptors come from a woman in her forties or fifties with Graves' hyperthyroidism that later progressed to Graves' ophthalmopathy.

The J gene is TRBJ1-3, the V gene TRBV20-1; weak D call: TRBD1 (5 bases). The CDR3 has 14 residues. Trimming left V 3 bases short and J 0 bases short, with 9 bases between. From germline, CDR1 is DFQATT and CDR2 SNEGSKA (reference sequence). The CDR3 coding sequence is TGCAGTGCTAGCGGGGCTTCCTCTGGAAACACCATATATTTT. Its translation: CSASGASSGNTIYF.

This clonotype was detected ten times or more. The CDR3 nucleotides are TGTGCCAGCAGTTCCACCCGAATGGGGGAGCAGTACTTC. It codes for CASSSTRMGEQYF. This chain uses TRBV12-3 or TRBV12-4 with TRBJ2-7; D unclear. This CDR3 is 13 amino acids long. V was clipped by 4 bases and J by 7 bases, with 14 bases between them.

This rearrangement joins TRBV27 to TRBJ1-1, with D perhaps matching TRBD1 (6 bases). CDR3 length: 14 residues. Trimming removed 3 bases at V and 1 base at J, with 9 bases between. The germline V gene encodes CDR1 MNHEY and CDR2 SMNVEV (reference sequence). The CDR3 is CASSFQGGNTEAFF. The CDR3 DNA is TGTGCCAGCAGTTTTCAAGGGGGGAACACTGAAGCTTTCTTT.

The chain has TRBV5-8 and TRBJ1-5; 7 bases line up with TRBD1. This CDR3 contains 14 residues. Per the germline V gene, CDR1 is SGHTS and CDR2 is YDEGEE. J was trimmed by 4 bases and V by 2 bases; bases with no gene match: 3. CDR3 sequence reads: CASSFQQGNQPQHF. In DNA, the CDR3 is TGTGCCAGCAGCTTCCAACAGGGGAATCAGCCCCAGCATTTT.

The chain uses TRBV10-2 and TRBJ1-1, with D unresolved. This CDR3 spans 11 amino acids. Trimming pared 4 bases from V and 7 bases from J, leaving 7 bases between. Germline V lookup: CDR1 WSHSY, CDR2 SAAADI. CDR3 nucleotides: TGCGCCAGCAGTGGGGAACGTGAAGCTTTCTTT. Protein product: CASSGEREAFF.